This T cell receptor beta chain was profiled in a study of immunodeficiency (dated by TCRdb to the late 2010s). General notes on the study: Repertoire analysis was done to look for VDJ recombination defects and oligoclonality. The investigation overall reported the following: Entropy comparisons showed n=3 (open circles) for patients versus healthy controls; a thymic development effect was only suggested as possible. CD4+ T cell V-J pairing and productive entropy appeared similar between patients and controls. Based on top-100 and total clonotype frequencies, severe oligoclonality showed up in patient CD8+ T cells, whereas patient CD4+ T cells did not show severe oligoclonality.

V lost 3 bases and J lost 2 bases; the stretch between them is 8 bases long. Measured from the cysteine to the phenylalanine, the CDR3 is 13 residues long. CDR3 DNA only is kept here, 39 bases in frame from base 1. Via the germline V gene, CDR1 is KGHSH and CDR2 LQKENI. Points on this clone: Its antigen is not yet known. Base qualities are not recorded, but no much larger clone differs from it by a single base.

Genomic DNA was extracted using the QIAamp DNA Blood Mini Kit and was submitted for immunoSEQ repertoire analysis. Multiplex PCR was used to amplify CDR3 regions from a standard amount of genomic DNA template. The PCR products underwent sequencing on an Illumina platform. On the study's bioinformatics: Sequences were aligned to a reference, with V, D and J gene definitions taken from IMGT. A nearest-neighbor clustering algorithm merged closely related sequences to remove PCR and sequencing errors. V, D and J usage in productive unique and total sequences was analyzed using ImmunoSEQ Analyzer tools and R version 3.6.1. What TCRdb holds here is the immuneACCESS table cut down to in-frame rearrangements. Part of the clones is not present; checked against another copy, under half of the missing clones reflect an unresolved V gene, and the others are unexplained. V and J calls and clone size are copied from that table; D and trimming were computed from the DNA. This sample is represented by around 4,200 clones; about 93% of them were singletons. About 3.9% of the sample comes from the top ten.

Before TCR sequencing, CD3+CD4+ T cells were sorted out of fresh PBMCs. The chain employs TRBV18 and TRBJ2-7; TRBD2 is a possible D gene, resting on 6 matching bases. Specimen: CD4+ T cells from blood. This sequence originates from a human donor in good health. The CDR3 corresponds to CASSPGLAYEQYF. The DNA is as follows: TGTGCCAGCTCACCGGGACTCGCCTACGAGCAGTACTTC.